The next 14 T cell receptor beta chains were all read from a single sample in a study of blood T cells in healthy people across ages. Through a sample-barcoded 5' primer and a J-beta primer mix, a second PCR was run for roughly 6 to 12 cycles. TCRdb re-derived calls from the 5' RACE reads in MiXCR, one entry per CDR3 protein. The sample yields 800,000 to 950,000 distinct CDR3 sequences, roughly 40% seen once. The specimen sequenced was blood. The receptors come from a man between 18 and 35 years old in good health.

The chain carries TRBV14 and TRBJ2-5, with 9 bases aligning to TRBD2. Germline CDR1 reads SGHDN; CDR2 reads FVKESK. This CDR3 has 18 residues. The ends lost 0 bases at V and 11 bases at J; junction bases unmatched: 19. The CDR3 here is CASSQEDVRGGAGNEQYF. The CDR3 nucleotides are TGTGCCAGCAGCCAAGAAGATGTGCGCGGGGGGGCTGGTAATGAGCAGTACTTC. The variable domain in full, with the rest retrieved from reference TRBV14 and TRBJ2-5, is EAGVTQFPSHSVIEKGQTVTLRCDPISGHDNLYWYRRVMGKEIKFLLHFVKESKQDESGMPNNRFLAERTGGTYSTLKVQPAELEDSGVYFCASSQEDVRGGAGNEQYFGPGTRLLVL.

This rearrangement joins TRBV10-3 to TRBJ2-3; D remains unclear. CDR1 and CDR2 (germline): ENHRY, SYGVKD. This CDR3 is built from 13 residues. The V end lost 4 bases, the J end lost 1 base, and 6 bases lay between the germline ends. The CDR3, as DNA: TGTGCCATCAGTGTCGAAGGCACAGATACGCAGTATTTT. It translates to CAISVEGTDTQYF.

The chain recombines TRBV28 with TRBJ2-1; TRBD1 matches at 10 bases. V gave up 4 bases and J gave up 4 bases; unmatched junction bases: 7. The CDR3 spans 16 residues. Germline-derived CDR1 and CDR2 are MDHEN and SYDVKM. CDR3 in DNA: TGTGCCAGCAGTTCCTACGGGACAGGGGATTACAATGAGCAGTTCTTC. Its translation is CASSSYGTGDYNEQFF.

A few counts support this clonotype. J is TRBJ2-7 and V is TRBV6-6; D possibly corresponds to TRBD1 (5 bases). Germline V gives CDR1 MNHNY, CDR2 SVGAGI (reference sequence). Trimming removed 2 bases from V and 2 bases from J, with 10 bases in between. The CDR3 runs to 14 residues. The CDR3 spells CASSYGTGPYEQYF. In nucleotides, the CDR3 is TGTGCCAGCAGTTACGGAACAGGTCCCTACGAGCAGTACTTC.

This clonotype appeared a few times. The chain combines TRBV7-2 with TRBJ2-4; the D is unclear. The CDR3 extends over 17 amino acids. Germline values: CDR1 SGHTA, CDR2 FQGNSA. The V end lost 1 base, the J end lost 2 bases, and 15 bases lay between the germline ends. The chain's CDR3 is CASSLGGGLISKNIQYF. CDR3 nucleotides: TGTGCCAGCAGCTTAGGAGGTGGTTTGATCTCCAAAAACATTCAGTACTTC. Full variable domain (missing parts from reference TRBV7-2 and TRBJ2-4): GAGVSQSPSNKVTEKGKDVELRCDPISGHTALYWYRQSLGQGLEFLIYFQGNSAPDKSGLPSDRFSAERTGGSVSTLTIQRTQQEDSAVYLCASSLGGGLISKNIQYFGAGTRLSVL.

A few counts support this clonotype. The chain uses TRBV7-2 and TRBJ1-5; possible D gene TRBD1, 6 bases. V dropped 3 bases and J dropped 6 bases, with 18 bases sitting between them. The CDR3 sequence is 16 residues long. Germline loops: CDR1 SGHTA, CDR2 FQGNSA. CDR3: CASSFSEGGAGQPQHF. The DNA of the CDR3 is TGTGCCAGCAGCTTTAGCGAGGGGGGGGCGGGTCAGCCCCAGCATTTT.

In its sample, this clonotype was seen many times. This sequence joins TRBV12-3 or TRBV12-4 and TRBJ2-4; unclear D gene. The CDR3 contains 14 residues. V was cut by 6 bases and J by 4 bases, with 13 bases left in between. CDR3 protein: CASSYLDGKNIQYF. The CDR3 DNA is TGTGCCAGCAGCTACCTTGACGGGAAAAACATTCAGTACTTC.

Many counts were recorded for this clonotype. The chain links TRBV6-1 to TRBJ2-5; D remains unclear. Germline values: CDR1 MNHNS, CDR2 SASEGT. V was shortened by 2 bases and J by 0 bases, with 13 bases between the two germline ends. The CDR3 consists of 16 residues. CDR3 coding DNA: TGTGCCAGCAGTGAATCCGTCCAGGCTGACCAAGAGACCCAGTACTTC. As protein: CASSESVQADQETQYF.

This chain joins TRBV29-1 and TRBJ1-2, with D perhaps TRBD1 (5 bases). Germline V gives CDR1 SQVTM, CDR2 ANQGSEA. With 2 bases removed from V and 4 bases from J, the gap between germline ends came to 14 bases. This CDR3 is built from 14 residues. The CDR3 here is CSVELGRESYGYTF. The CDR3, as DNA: TGCAGCGTTGAATTGGGCAGGGAGAGCTATGGCTACACCTTC.

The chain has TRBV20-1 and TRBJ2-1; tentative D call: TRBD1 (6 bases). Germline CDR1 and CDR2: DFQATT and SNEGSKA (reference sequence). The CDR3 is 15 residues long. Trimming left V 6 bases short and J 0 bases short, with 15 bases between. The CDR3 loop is CSASRTVSSYNEQFF. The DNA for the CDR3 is TGCAGTGCCTCTAGGACAGTGAGCTCCTACAATGAGCAGTTCTTC.

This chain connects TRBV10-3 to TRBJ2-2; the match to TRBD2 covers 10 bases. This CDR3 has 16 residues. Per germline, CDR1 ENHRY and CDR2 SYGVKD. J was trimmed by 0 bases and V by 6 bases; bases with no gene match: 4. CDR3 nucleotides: TGTGCCATCAGGGGGACTAGCGCCACGAACACCGGGGAGCTGTTTTTT. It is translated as CAIRGTSATNTGELFF.

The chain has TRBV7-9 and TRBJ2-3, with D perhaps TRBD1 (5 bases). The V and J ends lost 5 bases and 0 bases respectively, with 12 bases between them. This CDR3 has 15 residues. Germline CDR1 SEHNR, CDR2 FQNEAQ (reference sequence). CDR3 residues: CASSPQQGSTDTQYF. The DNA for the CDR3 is TGTGCCAGCAGCCCCCAGCAGGGCAGCACAGATACGCAGTATTTT.

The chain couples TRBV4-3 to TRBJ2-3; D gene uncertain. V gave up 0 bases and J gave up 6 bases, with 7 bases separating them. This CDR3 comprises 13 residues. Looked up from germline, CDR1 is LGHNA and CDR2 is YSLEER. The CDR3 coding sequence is TGCGCCAGCAGCCAAGACGAACGCGATACGCAGTATTTT. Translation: CASSQDERDTQYF.

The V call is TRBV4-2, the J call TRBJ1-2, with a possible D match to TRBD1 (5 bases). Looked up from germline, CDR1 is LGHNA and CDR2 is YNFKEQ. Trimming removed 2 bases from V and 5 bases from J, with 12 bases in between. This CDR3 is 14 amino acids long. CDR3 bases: TGTGCCAGCAGCCAACCAGACAGTTTATATGGCTACACCTTC. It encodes CASSQPDSLYGYTF.